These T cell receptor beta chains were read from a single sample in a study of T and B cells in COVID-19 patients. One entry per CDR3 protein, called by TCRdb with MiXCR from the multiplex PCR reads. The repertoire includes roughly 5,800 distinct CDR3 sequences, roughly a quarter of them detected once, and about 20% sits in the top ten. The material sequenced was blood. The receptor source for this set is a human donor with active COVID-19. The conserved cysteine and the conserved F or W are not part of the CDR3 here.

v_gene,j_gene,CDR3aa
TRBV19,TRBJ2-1,ASSPGTGDEQF
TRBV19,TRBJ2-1,ASSIGREVYEQF
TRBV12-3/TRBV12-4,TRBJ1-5,ASGTGQINQPQH
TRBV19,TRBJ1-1,ASSIGVNTEAF
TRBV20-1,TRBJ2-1,SARDLRGDEQF
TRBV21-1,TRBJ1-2,ASSRGTGGDGYT
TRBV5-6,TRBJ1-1,ASSFDGTGAPNTEAF
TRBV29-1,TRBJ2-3,SGAQGEEADTQY
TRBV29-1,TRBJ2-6,SVGGQGASGANVLT
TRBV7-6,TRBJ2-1,ASSPWATYNEQF
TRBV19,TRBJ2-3,ASSVGTSGSMGDTQY
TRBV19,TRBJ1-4,ASTGQREKLF
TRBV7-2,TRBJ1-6,ASSLVAGESPLH
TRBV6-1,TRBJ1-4,ASRTGGGVISEEKLF
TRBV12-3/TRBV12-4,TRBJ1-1,ASSLLWNTEAF
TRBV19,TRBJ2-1,ASMLGAASSYNEQF
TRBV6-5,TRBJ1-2,ASDTGTGVSRGYGYT
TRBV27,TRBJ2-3,ASSPRGGGGAADTQY
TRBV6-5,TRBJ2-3,AISPSGGSSDTQY
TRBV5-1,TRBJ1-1,ASSLIPTEPMNTEAF
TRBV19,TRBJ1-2,ASSMGREGYT
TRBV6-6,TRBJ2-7,ASVASGSSYEQY
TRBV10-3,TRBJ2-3,AIQAGAGTDTQY
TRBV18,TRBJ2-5,ASSHFELAELIQETQY
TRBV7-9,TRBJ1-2,ASSSYRENYGYT
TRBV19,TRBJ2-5,ASSHPGRGETQY
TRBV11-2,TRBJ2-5,ASSPRWTQY
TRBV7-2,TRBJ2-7,ASNLNGNYEQY